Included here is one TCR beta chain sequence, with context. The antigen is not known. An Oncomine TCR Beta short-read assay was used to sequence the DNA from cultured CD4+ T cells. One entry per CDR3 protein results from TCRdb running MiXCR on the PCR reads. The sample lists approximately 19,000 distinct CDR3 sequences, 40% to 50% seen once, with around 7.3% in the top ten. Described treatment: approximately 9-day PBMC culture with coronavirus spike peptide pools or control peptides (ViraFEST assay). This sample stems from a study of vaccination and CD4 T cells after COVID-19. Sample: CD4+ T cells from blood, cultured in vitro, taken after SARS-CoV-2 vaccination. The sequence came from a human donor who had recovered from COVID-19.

This chain's CDR3 is CASGDRGIDSPLHF. The CDR3 DNA is TGTGCCAGCGGGGACAGGGGGATTGATTCACCCCTCCACTTT. The chain recombines TRBV6-1 with TRBJ1-6; TRBD1 matches at 11 bases. V was clipped by 8 bases and J by 8 bases; unmatched bases: 5. CDR1 and CDR2 (germline): MNHNS, SASEGT. CDR3 length equals 14 residues.